Listed below are T cell receptor beta chains from one sample, sequenced in a study of shared clonotypes between healthy human individuals. Measured with immunoSEQ multiplex PCR; TCRdb has only the in-frame clones, and not every one. The repertoire holds more than 2 million clones, with over 85% as singletons. Specimen: naive CD4+ T cells sorted from blood. The source of these receptors is a man between 18 and 35 years old in good health. Both conserved end residues are part of each CDR3. The D gene is left open where the match is weak. Only some rows state a clone size, as once, few, many or a class for expanded clones.

once,NA,TRBV28,TRBJ2-7,CATRGDTYEQYF,TGTGCCACCCGGGGGGACACCTACGAGCAGTACTTC
NA,NA,TRBV28,TRBJ2-7,CASTPGAPGEQYF,TGTGCCAGCACCCCGGGGGCCCCGGGGGAGCAGTACTTC
NA,TRBD1,TRBV2,TRBJ1-1,CARRQGEWNTEAFF,TGTGCCAGAAGACAGGGAGAATGGAACACTGAAGCTTTCTTT
NA,NA,TRBV27,TRBJ2-2,CASSFERRRHTGELFF,TGTGCCAGCAGTTTTGAGCGACGGCGACACACCGGGGAGCTGTTTTTT
NA,NA,TRBV7-2,TRBJ1-5,CASSLVHNQPQHF,TGTGCCAGCAGCTTAGTTCACAATCAGCCCCAGCATTTT
NA,TRBD2,TRBV7-9,TRBJ2-3,CASSSVGLAGTDTQYF,TGTGCCAGCAGCTCAGTAGGGCTAGCGGGAACAGATACGCAGTATTTT
NA,NA,TRBV10-1,TRBJ2-7,CASSESWRTFKQYF,TGCGCCAGCAGTGAGTCGTGGCGGACATTTAAGCAGTACTTC
NA,NA,TRBV25-1,TRBJ2-3,CASSGWAAGLDTQYF,TGTGCCAGCAGTGGATGGGCCGCCGGGTTAGATACGCAGTATTTT
NA,TRBD1,TRBV10-1,TRBJ2-4,CATPGQDKNIQYF,TGCGCCACCCCGGGACAGGACAAAAACATTCAGTACTTC
NA,NA,TRBV28,TRBJ1-1,CASSLNQNTEAFF,TGTGCCAGCAGTTTAAACCAGAACACTGAAGCTTTCTTT
once,NA,TRBV5-1,TRBJ1-6,CASSLGASSYNSPLHF,TGCGCCAGCAGCTTGGGAGCGAGCTCCTATAATTCACCCCTCCACTTT
NA,NA,TRBV30,TRBJ2-1,CAWVPPTSYNEQFF,TGTGCCTGGGTCCCCCCGACTAGCTACAATGAGCAGTTCTTC
NA,NA,TRBV5-4,TRBJ2-5,CASNSPGAGETQYF,TGTGCCAGCAACTCACCGGGGGCCGGAGAGACCCAGTACTTC
NA,TRBD1,TRBV19,TRBJ1-1,CASSMDRGSEAFF,TGTGCCAGTAGCATGGACAGGGGCTCTGAAGCTTTCTTT
NA,NA,TRBV7-2,TRBJ2-4,CASSFLGEAKNIQYF,TGTGCCAGCAGCTTCCTGGGAGAAGCCAAAAACATTCAGTACTTC
NA,NA,TRBV2,TRBJ1-1,CASTLKGTNTEAFF,TGTGCCAGCACCCTAAAGGGAACGAACACTGAAGCTTTCTTT
NA,NA,TRBV5-1,TRBJ2-1,CASSLVGESYNEQFF,TGCGCCAGCAGCTTAGTAGGGGAATCCTACAATGAGCAGTTCTTC
NA,NA,TRBV30,TRBJ1-3,CAWTPPELGNTIYF,TGTGCCTGGACCCCCCCTGAACTGGGAAACACCATATATTTT
NA,NA,TRBV10-3,TRBJ2-6,CAISAGAPGANVLTF,TGTGCCATCAGTGCGGGAGCCCCTGGGGCCAACGTCCTGACTTTC
NA,TRBD2,TRBV6-5,TRBJ2-1,CASRSGRSYNEQFF,TGTGCCAGCAGGAGCGGGAGGTCCTACAATGAGCAGTTCTTC
NA,NA,TRBV5-1,TRBJ2-6,CASSLTNSGANVLTF,TGCGCCAGCAGCTTGACAAACTCTGGGGCCAACGTCCTGACTTTC
NA,NA,TRBV19,TRBJ2-7,CASSRETGSYEQYF,TGTGCCAGTAGTAGGGAGACAGGCTCCTACGAGCAGTACTTC
NA,NA,TRBV5-4,TRBJ2-2,CASSFRDLTGELFF,TGTGCCAGCAGCTTTAGGGATCTCACCGGGGAGCTGTTTTTT
NA,TRBD1,TRBV10-3,TRBJ1-4,CATAGQGREKLFF,TGTGCCACTGCCGGACAGGGGAGAGAAAAACTGTTTTTT
NA,TRBD2,TRBV7-2,TRBJ2-1,CASSPPGLAGGYNEQFF,TGTGCCAGCAGCCCACCGGGACTAGCGGGAGGCTACAATGAGCAGTTCTTC
NA,TRBD1,TRBV2,TRBJ1-1,CATKRDRASTEAFF,TGTGCCACCAAAAGGGACAGGGCGAGCACTGAAGCTTTCTTT
NA,NA,TRBV30,TRBJ1-2,CARQTNYGYTF,TGTGCCCGACAGACAAACTATGGCTACACCTTC
NA,TRBD2,TRBV7-2,TRBJ2-7,CASSLRRPGGSPEQYF,TGTGCCAGCAGCTTACGGCGGCCGGGGGGGAGCCCCGAGCAGTACTTC
NA,TRBD1,TRBV30,TRBJ1-2,CAWIRRGQGMHGYTF,TGTGCCTGGATTCGGAGGGGACAGGGAATGCATGGCTACACCTTC
once,NA,TRBV5-1,TRBJ1-6,CASSLSPWQSGNSPLHF,TGCGCCAGCAGCTTGAGCCCTTGGCAATCGGGTAATTCACCCCTCCACTTT
NA,NA,TRBV6-5,TRBJ2-1,CASSSPGNEQFF,TGTGCCAGCAGTTCCCCAGGCAATGAGCAGTTCTTC
NA,TRBD1,TRBV2,TRBJ1-2,CASSRTGGSGYTF,TGTGCCAGCAGTCGGACAGGGGGCAGTGGCTACACCTTC
NA,NA,TRBV2,TRBJ1-6,CASREAFNSPLHF,TGTGCCAGCAGGGAAGCCTTTAATTCACCCCTCCACTTT
NA,NA,TRBV11-3,TRBJ2-1,CASSLDRRDNEQFF,TGTGCCAGCAGCTTAGATAGGCGGGACAATGAGCAGTTCTTC
once,TRBD2,TRBV15,TRBJ2-1,CATSGGLATYNEQFF,TGTGCCACCAGCGGAGGACTAGCGACTTACAATGAGCAGTTCTTC
NA,NA,TRBV7-9,TRBJ2-1,CASSLVVDNEQFF,TGTGCCAGCAGCTTAGTTGTGGACAATGAGCAGTTCTTC
NA,TRBD1,TRBV2,TRBJ2-5,CASSRIQGVKETQYF,TGTGCCAGCAGCAGAATACAGGGGGTAAAAGAGACCCAGTACTTC
NA,TRBD1,TRBV6-5,TRBJ1-6,CASRDRQGNNSPLHF,TGTGCCAGCAGGGACAGACAGGGAAATAATTCACCCCTCCACTTT
few,TRBD1,TRBV27,TRBJ1-6,CASSVQGGANSPLHF,TGTGCCAGCAGTGTTCAAGGGGGCGCGAATTCACCCCTCCACTTT
once,NA,TRBV7-9,TRBJ1-4,CASSLNSGPINEKLFF,TGTGCCAGCAGCCTCAACTCCGGGCCCATCAATGAAAAACTGTTTTTT
NA,NA,TRBV5-6,TRBJ2-7,CASSYNRESSYEQYF,TGTGCCAGCAGCTATAACAGGGAAAGCTCCTACGAGCAGTACTTC
NA,NA,TRBV6-1,TRBJ1-2,CASSEGTALYGYTF,TGTGCCAGCAGTGAAGGGACCGCGCTCTATGGCTACACCTTC
NA,NA,TRBV6-4,TRBJ1-1,CASSVRLNTEAFF,TGTGCCAGCAGTGTAAGGCTGAACACTGAAGCTTTCTTT
few,NA,TRBV4-1,TRBJ1-6,CASSQDLSKSPLHF,TGCGCCAGCAGCCAAGATCTGTCCAAATCACCCCTCCACTTT
NA,NA,TRBV5-4,TRBJ1-4,CASSRTTNEKLFF,TGTGCCAGCAGCAGAACAACTAATGAAAAACTGTTTTTT
NA,NA,TRBV29-1,TRBJ2-7,CSYIQGYEQYF,TGCAGCTACATACAGGGCTACGAGCAGTACTTC
NA,NA,TRBV7-2,TRBJ2-5,CASSPTAVGRGETQYF,TGTGCCAGCAGCCCGACCGCGGTAGGCCGAGGGGAGACCCAGTACTTC
NA,TRBD1,TRBV5-8,TRBJ2-7,CASSRDRGPSYEQYF,TGTGCCAGCAGCCGGGACAGGGGGCCATCCTACGAGCAGTACTTC
NA,NA,TRBV5-1,TRBJ1-2,CASSPSGDGYGYTF,TGCGCCAGCAGCCCCTCAGGGGATGGCTATGGCTACACCTTC
NA,NA,TRBV6-1,TRBJ2-3,CASSEGNGDTQYF,TGTGCCAGCAGTGAAGGGAATGGAGATACGCAGTATTTT
NA,TRBD2,TRBV7-2,TRBJ2-5,CASSLRGVIQVYEETQYF,TGTGCCAGCAGCTTACGGGGGGTGATACAGGTATACGAGGAGACCCAGTACTTC
NA,TRBD1,TRBV5-1,TRBJ2-7,CASSFRTGSSYEQYF,TGCGCCAGCAGCTTCCGGACAGGGAGCTCCTACGAGCAGTACTTC
NA,NA,TRBV18,TRBJ2-1,CASSPPSSYNEQFF,TGTGCCAGCTCACCGCCAAGCTCCTACAATGAGCAGTTCTTC
NA,NA,TRBV28,TRBJ2-7,CASNPTVNYEQYF,TGTGCCAGCAACCCGACAGTGAACTACGAGCAGTACTTC